Listed below are T cell receptor beta chains from one sample, sequenced in a study of blood T cell repertoires in COVID-19. Using immunoSEQ multiplex PCR, the repertoire was profiled, and TCRdb retains in-frame clones only, with some absent. The sample records over 85,000 clones, about 90% being singletons. The specimen sequenced was peripheral blood. These receptors were obtained from a human donor in a cohort sampled during active COVID-19. Both conserved end residues are part of each CDR3. D genes are given only for firm matches. Clone size is not always given. Where it is, it says once, few, many or a class for expanded clones.

d_gene: TRBD2; abundance: .; v_gene: TRBV30; j_gene: TRBJ2-1; CDR3aa: CACAGFRTSGGPYNEQFF; CDR3nt: TGTGCCTGCGCCGGATTCAGGACTAGCGGAGGGCCCTACAATGAGCAGTTCTTC
d_gene: TRBD1; abundance: .; v_gene: TRBV4-3; j_gene: TRBJ1-6; CDR3aa: CASSQELRQGASTLHF; CDR3nt: TGCGCCAGCAGCCAAGAGTTGCGACAGGGGGCGAGCACCCTCCACTTT
d_gene: TRBD1; abundance: .; v_gene: TRBV28; j_gene: TRBJ2-5; CDR3aa: CASSFIPLQQGAKDETQYF; CDR3nt: TGTGCCAGCAGTTTTATCCCGTTACAGCAGGGGGCGAAGGACGAGACCCAGTACTTC
d_gene: .; abundance: .; v_gene: TRBV7-2; j_gene: TRBJ2-6; CDR3aa: CASSSNRVSGANVLTF; CDR3nt: TGTGCCAGCAGCTCTAACAGGGTATCTGGGGCCAACGTCCTGACTTTC
d_gene: TRBD2; abundance: once; v_gene: TRBV27; j_gene: TRBJ2-2; CDR3aa: CASSLWGAGWATGELFF; CDR3nt: TGTGCCAGCAGTTTATGGGGAGCGGGATGGGCCACCGGGGAGCTGTTTTTT
d_gene: TRBD2; abundance: .; v_gene: TRBV28; j_gene: TRBJ2-7; CDR3aa: CASSFLPGLGNYEQYF; CDR3nt: TGTGCCAGCAGTTTCCTTCCGGGACTAGGAAACTACGAGCAGTACTTC
d_gene: .; abundance: .; v_gene: TRBV5-1; j_gene: TRBJ2-2; CDR3aa: CASSWGGGPGELFF; CDR3nt: TGCGCCAGCAGCTGGGGCGGAGGGCCCGGGGAGCTGTTTTTT
d_gene: TRBD1; abundance: .; v_gene: TRBV7-9; j_gene: TRBJ1-1; CDR3aa: CASSRNYQGGVTEAFF; CDR3nt: TGTGCCAGCAGCCGTAATTACCAGGGGGGAGTCACTGAAGCTTTCTTT
d_gene: .; abundance: once; v_gene: TRBV2; j_gene: TRBJ1-2; CDR3aa: CASSVRGRNYGYTF; CDR3nt: TGTGCCAGCAGTGTTAGGGGCCGGAACTATGGCTACACCTTC
d_gene: .; abundance: few; v_gene: TRBV29-1; j_gene: TRBJ1-5; CDR3aa: CSVLTGLTQPQHF; CDR3nt: TGCAGCGTCCTAACAGGGTTAACTCAGCCCCAGCATTTT
d_gene: .; abundance: .; v_gene: TRBV4-2; j_gene: TRBJ1-1; CDR3aa: CASSQEFGQRNTEAFF; CDR3nt: TGTGCCAGCAGCCAAGAATTCGGACAGAGGAACACTGAAGCTTTCTTT
d_gene: TRBD2; abundance: few; v_gene: TRBV29-1; j_gene: TRBJ2-3; CDR3aa: CSVEGLAEPTDTQYF; CDR3nt: TGCAGCGTTGAGGGACTAGCGGAGCCCACAGATACGCAGTATTTT
d_gene: .; abundance: .; v_gene: TRBV7-6; j_gene: TRBJ2-1; CDR3aa: CASSSFAGGRNEQFF; CDR3nt: TGTGCCAGCAGCTCCTTCGCCGGGGGGCGGAATGAGCAGTTCTTC
d_gene: TRBD2; abundance: .; v_gene: TRBV29-1; j_gene: TRBJ2-5; CDR3aa: CSDLAGARETQYF; CDR3nt: TGCAGCGACCTAGCGGGAGCGCGAGAGACCCAGTACTTC
d_gene: .; abundance: .; v_gene: TRBV7-9; j_gene: TRBJ2-5; CDR3aa: CASSFFIWTAYQETQYF; CDR3nt: TGTGCCAGCAGCTTTTTCATCTGGACAGCGTACCAAGAGACCCAGTACTTC
d_gene: TRBD2; abundance: .; v_gene: TRBV7-3; j_gene: TRBJ2-5; CDR3aa: CASSSGLAGARTQYF; CDR3nt: TGTGCCAGCAGCTCCGGACTAGCGGGGGCCAGGACCCAGTACTTC
d_gene: .; abundance: .; v_gene: TRBV28; j_gene: TRBJ1-6; CDR3aa: CASRVQGPGSPLHF; CDR3nt: TGTGCCAGCAGGGTCCAGGGCCCGGGTTCACCCCTCCACTTT
d_gene: .; abundance: .; v_gene: TRBV2; j_gene: TRBJ1-3; CDR3aa: CASSVQGNTIYF; CDR3nt: TGTGCCAGCAGTGTCCAGGGAAACACCATATATTTT
d_gene: TRBD1; abundance: .; v_gene: TRBV5-6; j_gene: TRBJ1-5; CDR3aa: CASSRTGGQPQHF; CDR3nt: TGTGCCAGCAGCCGGACAGGGGGACAGCCCCAGCATTTT
d_gene: .; abundance: .; v_gene: TRBV7-2; j_gene: TRBJ1-5; CDR3aa: CASSLFLTSNQPQHF; CDR3nt: TGTGCCAGCAGCTTATTTCTAACTAGCAATCAGCCCCAGCATTTT
d_gene: .; abundance: .; v_gene: TRBV30; j_gene: TRBJ1-6; CDR3aa: CAWSVGGYASPLHF; CDR3nt: TGTGCCTGGAGTGTGGGAGGGTACGCCTCACCCCTCCACTTT
d_gene: .; abundance: .; v_gene: TRBV3-1/TRBV3-2; j_gene: TRBJ1-2; CDR3aa: CASSAGQWSGGYTF; CDR3nt: TGTGCCAGCAGCGCTGGACAGTGGTCCGGTGGTTACACCTTC
d_gene: .; abundance: .; v_gene: TRBV15; j_gene: TRBJ2-7; CDR3aa: CATSSPDNYEQYF; CDR3nt: TGTGCCACCAGCAGCCCGGACAACTACGAGCAGTACTTC
d_gene: .; abundance: .; v_gene: TRBV20-1; j_gene: TRBJ2-1; CDR3aa: CSAIEGSSYNEQFF; CDR3nt: TGCAGTGCTATTGAAGGGAGCTCCTACAATGAGCAGTTCTTC
d_gene: .; abundance: .; v_gene: TRBV9; j_gene: TRBJ2-5; CDR3aa: CASSVGLALGETQYF; CDR3nt: TGTGCCAGCAGCGTAGGGCTAGCCCTCGGAGAGACCCAGTACTTC
d_gene: .; abundance: .; v_gene: TRBV4-1; j_gene: TRBJ1-3; CDR3aa: CASSQGGPRGALSGNTIYF; CDR3nt: TGCGCCAGCAGCCAAGGCGGACCACGGGGGGCTCTTTCTGGAAACACCATATATTTT
d_gene: .; abundance: few; v_gene: TRBV19; j_gene: TRBJ2-1; CDR3aa: CASSMSGLYNEQFF; CDR3nt: TGTGCCAGTAGTATGTCCGGACTCTACAATGAGCAGTTCTTC
d_gene: .; abundance: .; v_gene: TRBV2; j_gene: TRBJ1-5; CDR3aa: CASSEHARGKSNQPQHF; CDR3nt: TGTGCCAGCAGTGAACACGCCAGGGGTAAGAGCAATCAGCCCCAGCATTTT
d_gene: TRBD1; abundance: .; v_gene: TRBV5-1; j_gene: TRBJ1-4; CDR3aa: CASRPGTGGGQNEKLFF; CDR3nt: TGCGCCAGCAGACCCGGGACAGGGGGAGGTCAGAATGAAAAACTGTTTTTT
d_gene: .; abundance: few; v_gene: TRBV3-1/TRBV3-2; j_gene: TRBJ1-1; CDR3aa: CASRGADEAFF; CDR3nt: TGTGCCAGCAGGGGGGCTGATGAAGCTTTCTTT
d_gene: TRBD2; abundance: .; v_gene: TRBV5-4; j_gene: TRBJ2-1; CDR3aa: CASSLGTSGGSNEQFF; CDR3nt: TGTGCCAGCAGCTTGGGGACTAGCGGGGGTTCCAATGAGCAGTTCTTC
d_gene: TRBD2; abundance: once; v_gene: TRBV19; j_gene: TRBJ2-3; CDR3aa: CASSEGGAGASDTQYF; CDR3nt: TGTGCCAGTAGCGAGGGGGGAGCGGGGGCCTCAGATACGCAGTATTTT
d_gene: .; abundance: .; v_gene: TRBV19; j_gene: TRBJ2-6; CDR3aa: CASSETGANVLTF; CDR3nt: TGTGCCAGTAGTGAGACTGGGGCCAACGTCCTGACTTTC
d_gene: .; abundance: .; v_gene: TRBV19; j_gene: TRBJ2-2; CDR3aa: CASTRQGGTGELFF; CDR3nt: TGTGCCAGTACTAGACAGGGAGGTACCGGGGAGCTGTTTTTT
d_gene: TRBD1; abundance: .; v_gene: TRBV4-2; j_gene: TRBJ2-7; CDR3aa: CASSTRTGGYLIPYEQYF; CDR3nt: TGTGCCAGCAGCACCCGGACAGGGGGTTATTTGATTCCCTACGAGCAGTACTTC
d_gene: TRBD1; abundance: once; v_gene: TRBV29-1; j_gene: TRBJ2-1; CDR3aa: CSVESFPGQGPFF; CDR3nt: TGCAGCGTTGAATCTTTCCCGGGACAGGGACCGTTCTTC
d_gene: TRBD2; abundance: once; v_gene: TRBV7-3; j_gene: TRBJ2-1; CDR3aa: CASSLRPGLAGPSSYNEQFF; CDR3nt: TGTGCCAGCAGCTTAAGACCGGGACTAGCGGGCCCGAGCTCCTACAATGAGCAGTTCTTC
d_gene: TRBD1; abundance: .; v_gene: TRBV5-8; j_gene: TRBJ2-3; CDR3aa: CASSRDRVPDTQYF; CDR3nt: TGTGCCAGCAGCCGGGACAGGGTGCCAGATACGCAGTATTTT
d_gene: TRBD1; abundance: .; v_gene: TRBV5-5; j_gene: TRBJ1-6; CDR3aa: CASSLRTGTWTSPLHF; CDR3nt: TGTGCCAGCAGCTTGCGGACAGGGACTTGGACTTCACCCCTCCACTTT
d_gene: .; abundance: .; v_gene: TRBV5-1; j_gene: TRBJ1-2; CDR3aa: CASSLEVDSLYGYTF; CDR3nt: TGCGCCAGCAGCTTAGAGGTCGACAGCCTCTATGGCTACACCTTC
d_gene: TRBD2; abundance: once; v_gene: TRBV28; j_gene: TRBJ2-3; CDR3aa: CASSFGPSGALTDTQYF; CDR3nt: TGTGCCAGCAGTTTCGGGCCTAGCGGGGCCCTCACAGATACGCAGTATTTT
d_gene: TRBD1; abundance: .; v_gene: TRBV7-6; j_gene: TRBJ2-7; CDR3aa: CASSFMGQGAEQYF; CDR3nt: TGTGCCAGCAGCTTCATGGGACAGGGTGCCGAGCAGTACTTC
d_gene: .; abundance: .; v_gene: TRBV10-3; j_gene: TRBJ2-1; CDR3aa: CAISSGAEKGRNEQFF; CDR3nt: TGTGCCATCAGTTCCGGGGCCGAGAAGGGGAGGAATGAGCAGTTCTTC
d_gene: TRBD2; abundance: once; v_gene: TRBV30; j_gene: TRBJ2-1; CDR3aa: CAWSEGLAGGLNEQFF; CDR3nt: TGTGCCTGGAGTGAAGGACTAGCGGGAGGTCTTAATGAGCAGTTCTTC
d_gene: TRBD1; abundance: .; v_gene: TRBV5-1; j_gene: TRBJ1-2; CDR3aa: CASSWGGQGAYGYTF; CDR3nt: TGCGCCAGCAGCTGGGGAGGACAGGGGGCATATGGCTACACCTTC
d_gene: .; abundance: .; v_gene: TRBV5-4; j_gene: TRBJ2-7; CDR3aa: CASSPFGRESYEQYF; CDR3nt: TGTGCCAGCAGCCCCTTTGGACGGGAGAGCTACGAGCAGTACTTC
d_gene: .; abundance: .; v_gene: TRBV7-2; j_gene: TRBJ1-2; CDR3aa: CASSSSVTSYGYTF; CDR3nt: TGTGCCAGCAGCTCGTCAGTAACCTCCTATGGCTACACCTTC
d_gene: .; abundance: .; v_gene: TRBV6-5; j_gene: TRBJ1-4; CDR3aa: CASSKRGAEKLFF; CDR3nt: TGTGCCAGCAGTAAGCGGGGTGCGGAAAAACTGTTTTTT
d_gene: .; abundance: .; v_gene: TRBV19; j_gene: TRBJ2-7; CDR3aa: CASSIIIGAAGAYEQYF; CDR3nt: TGTGCCAGTAGTATAATAATCGGAGCGGCAGGGGCCTACGAGCAGTACTTC
d_gene: .; abundance: .; v_gene: TRBV9; j_gene: TRBJ2-3; CDR3aa: CASSAPGTVTDTQYF; CDR3nt: TGTGCCAGCAGCGCCCCCGGGACTGTGACAGATACGCAGTATTTT
d_gene: TRBD1; abundance: .; v_gene: TRBV4-1; j_gene: TRBJ2-5; CDR3aa: CASSQETGGGETQYF; CDR3nt: TGCGCCAGCAGCCAAGAGACAGGGGGAGGGGAGACCCAGTACTTC